The TCR beta chain under discussion was sequenced for a study of blood T cell repertoires in COVID-19. As for the study in general: Nucleic acid was either cDNA or gDNA, and it came from T cells, B-cell-depleted T cells, or PBMCs.

The CDR3 sequence is 15 residues long. From germline, CDR1 is LGHDT and CDR2 YNNKEL (reference sequence). V gave up 1 base and J gave up 1 base, with 10 bases separating them. In the source study's methods: It was from reference gene primer amplification that nucleated cell counts were estimated. Here immunoSEQ multiplex PCR was the method, and the copy in TCRdb shows in-frame clones only, minus some. The V and J calls and clone size come from that table; D and trimming were worked out from the DNA. The repertoire consists of roughly 150,000 clones, with roughly 84% occurring once and the leading ten covering less than 20%. Cohort placement rested on clinical history that participants reported themselves. Each recovered donor of Cohort 3 presented with two negative PCRs, clearance, or symptom resolution.

This TCR was recovered from a man between 60 and 70 years old who had recovered from COVID-19. This chain joins TRBV3-1 (or the pseudogene TRBV3-2) and TRBJ1-2; D is uncertain. The specimen sequenced was PBMCs or T cells enriched from blood (not recorded which). The CDR3 nucleotides read TGTGCCAGCAGCCAAGGGCGGGGAAGTAACTATGGCTACACCTTC. It yields the protein CASSQGRGSNYGYTF.